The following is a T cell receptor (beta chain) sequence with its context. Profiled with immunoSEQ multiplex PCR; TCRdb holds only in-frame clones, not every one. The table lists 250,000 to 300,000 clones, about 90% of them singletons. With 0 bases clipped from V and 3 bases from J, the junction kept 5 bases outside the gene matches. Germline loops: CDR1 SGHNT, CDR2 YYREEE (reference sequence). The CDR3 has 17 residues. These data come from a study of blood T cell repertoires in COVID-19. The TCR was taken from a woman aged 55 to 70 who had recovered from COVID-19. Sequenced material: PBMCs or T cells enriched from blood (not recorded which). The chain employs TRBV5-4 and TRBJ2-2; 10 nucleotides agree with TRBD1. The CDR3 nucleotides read TGTGCCAGCAGCTTGGCTGGGACAGGGGAGTACACCGGGGAGCTGTTTTTT. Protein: CASSLAGTGEYTGELFF. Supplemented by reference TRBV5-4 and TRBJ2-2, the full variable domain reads ETGVTQSPTHLIKTRGQQVTLRCSSQSGHNTVSWYQQALGQGPQFIFQYYREEENGRGNFPPRFSGLQFPNYSSELNVNALELDDSALYLCASSLAGTGEYTGELFFGEGSRLTVL.